This TCR beta chain emerged from a study of shared clonotypes between healthy human individuals. Repertoires were generated with immunoSEQ multiplex PCR, while TCRdb's copy carries only in-frame clones and drops some. The sample contains about 580,000 clones, roughly 98% of which appear only once. Terminally differentiated effector memory CD45RA+ cells were excluded from the naive CD8 cells, which were CD45RO-negative and positively selected for CCR7. Sequences were obtained from naive CD8+ T cells sorted from blood. The receptor was isolated from a man aged 30 to 39 in good health.

In DNA, the CDR3 is TGTGCCAGCAGCTTAGTTATACCGGGACTAGCGGACAATGAGCAGTTCTTC. Its translation: CASSLVIPGLADNEQFF. This sequence joins TRBV7-8 and TRBJ2-1; 11 nucleotides agree with TRBD2. V was clipped by 1 base and J by 5 bases; unmatched bases: 7. Germline V gene sequence: CDR1 SGHVS, CDR2 FQNEAQ. This CDR3 is built from 17 residues.